What follows describes a single T cell receptor beta chain. The target of this receptor is not known. The junction shows a germline mismatch at one end, possibly a read error. This record belongs to a study of blood T cell repertoires in COVID-19 (TCRdb year 2020). As for the study more broadly: The collaborator samples originated in the United States, Italy and Spain and spanned the acute and convalescent phases of COVID-19. The material from the prospective study consisted of cDNA or gDNA derived from T cells, B-cell-depleted T cells, or PBMCs. Deeply sampled blood TCRbeta repertoires from subjects exposed to, actively infected with, or recovered from COVID-19 were included in the dataset. The repertoires were released in a freely available public database intended as a resource for research on the immune response to SARS-CoV-2. The samples were drawn from the first 160 participants of the ongoing ImmuneRACE study and from over a thousand subjects provided by 6 global collaborators. The sample metadata nearly always contained a de-identified subject ID, COVID-19 status, age in years and sex. HLA class I and class II types, where available, came from metadata supplied by the sample provider rather than from assay-based typing.

Collaborating institutions collected whole blood in K2EDTA tubes following their own protocols. For TCRbeta analysis, collaborators shipped samples in one of three forms: frozen whole blood, isolated PBMCs, or DNA extracted from either of those sample types. TCRbeta CDR3 regions were amplified from genomic DNA by means of the immunoSEQ Assay, a bias-controlled multiplex PCR. The authors processed their data as follows. Within the assay, amplification of reference gene primers was used to estimate how many nucleated cells each sample contained. To quantify the absolute abundance of each unique TCRbeta CDR3 rearrangement, sequence reads were collapsed and filtered. Productive Simpson clonality was computed per sample as the square root of Simpson's diversity index over productive rearrangements. This is the immuneACCESS table as TCRdb keeps it, with only in-frame sequences that have V and J called. A part of the clones is gone; compared with another copy, unresolved V genes explain less than half, and the rest is unexplained. That table is the source of V, J and clone size, and D and trimming were worked out from the DNA. The sample yields over 85,000 clones; 75% to 90% were counted once. The ten largest clones add up to 35% to 45% of the sample.

What the work shows at the level of the full study, not this receptor alone: The amount of clinical and demographic metadata varied by source and participant and was provided uncurated.

The CDR3 measures 13 amino acids from cysteine to phenylalanine. Kept here is only the CDR3 DNA, which spans 39 bases and is read in frame from base 1. Per the germline V gene (reference sequence), SSHAT is the CDR1 and FNYEAQ is the CDR2. This TCR derives from a man at least 80 years old with acute or convalescent COVID-19. Specimen: peripheral blood. Recombination connected TRBV7-7 to TRBJ2-7, with no reliable assignment of the D segment. CDR3 reads: CASSFPGSYEQYF. The nucleotide sequence is given as TGTGCTAGCAGCTTTCCGGGCTCCTACGAGCAGTACTTC.